The clone carrying this T cell receptor (beta chain) was recorded at least ten times. As yet, its antigen is unknown. Construction of TCR beta libraries relied on iRepertoire HTBI primers and on Arm-PCR targeting CDR3 regions. In the study's own analysis: Analysis of the samples identified 50 to 65 TRBV and more than eleven TRBJ segments. Using its own MiXCR run on the multiplex PCR reads, TCRdb lists one record per CDR3 protein. It is TCRdb's table, rather than the study itself, that gives the V and J calls and clone size. The data hold 250,000 to 400,000 distinct CDR3 sequences, with about 20% observed a single time. This sample is part of a study of regulatory T cells in long-lasting Graves disease. Study-wide results and caveats: Reduced TCR diversity was observed in persistent Graves' patients versus newly diagnosed patients.

The germline V gene encodes CDR1 SQVTM and CDR2 ANQGSEA. V was trimmed by 2 bases and J by 6 bases, leaving 11 bases between them. There are 13 residues in the CDR3. Time point noted: newly diagnosed GD, antithyroid drugs for less than 3 months. Making the TCR library involved RNA that had been extracted from PBMCs. The gene calls are TRBV29-1 and TRBJ2-4; D is possibly TRBD2 (6 bases). This TCR came from a female donor with Graves disease. Specimen: peripheral blood mononuclear cells (PBMCs), collected at new diagnosis, from a patient treated with antithyroid drugs. The CDR3 sequence is CSVEWRDRNIQYF. The CDR3 DNA reads as TGCAGCGTTGAATGGAGGGATCGAAACATTCAGTACTTC.